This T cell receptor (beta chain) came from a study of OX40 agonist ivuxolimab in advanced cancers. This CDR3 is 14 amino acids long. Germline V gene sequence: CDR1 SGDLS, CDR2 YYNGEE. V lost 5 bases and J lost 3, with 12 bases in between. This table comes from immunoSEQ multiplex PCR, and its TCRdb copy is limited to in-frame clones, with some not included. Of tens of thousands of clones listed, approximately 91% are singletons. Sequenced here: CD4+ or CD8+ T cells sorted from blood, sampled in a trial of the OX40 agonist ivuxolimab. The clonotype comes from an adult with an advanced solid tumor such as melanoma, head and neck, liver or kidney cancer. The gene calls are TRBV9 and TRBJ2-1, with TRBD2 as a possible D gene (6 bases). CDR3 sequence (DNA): TGTGCCAGCAGAGCGGGTTTAGACTACAATGAGCAGTTCTTC. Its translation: CASRAGLDYNEQFF.